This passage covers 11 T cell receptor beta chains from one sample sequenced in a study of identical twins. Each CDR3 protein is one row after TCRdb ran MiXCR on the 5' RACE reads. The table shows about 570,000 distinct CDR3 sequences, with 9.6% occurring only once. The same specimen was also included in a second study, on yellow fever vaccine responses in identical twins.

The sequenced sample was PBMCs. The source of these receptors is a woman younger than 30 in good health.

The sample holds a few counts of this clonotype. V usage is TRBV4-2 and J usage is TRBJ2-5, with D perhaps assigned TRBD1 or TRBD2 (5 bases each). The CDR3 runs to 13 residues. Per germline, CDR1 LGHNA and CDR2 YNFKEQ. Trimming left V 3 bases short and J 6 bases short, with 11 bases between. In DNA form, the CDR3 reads TGTGCCAGCAGCCAGGAAATGGGACAGACCCAGTACTTC. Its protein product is CASSQEMGQTQYF.

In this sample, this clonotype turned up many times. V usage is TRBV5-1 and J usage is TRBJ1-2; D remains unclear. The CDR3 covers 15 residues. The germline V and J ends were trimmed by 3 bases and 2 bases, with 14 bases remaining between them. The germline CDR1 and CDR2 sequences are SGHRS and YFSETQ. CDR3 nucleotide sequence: TGCGCCAGCAGCTCTGGCGGCAGTGCAAACTATGGCTACACCTTC. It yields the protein CASSSGGSANYGYTF. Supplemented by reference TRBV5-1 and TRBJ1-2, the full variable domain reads KAGVTQTPRYLIKTRGQQVTLSCSPISGHRSVSWYQQTPGQGLQFLFEYFSETQRNKGNFPGRFSGRQFSNSRSEMNVSTLELGDSALYLCASSSGGSANYGYTFGSGTRLTVV.

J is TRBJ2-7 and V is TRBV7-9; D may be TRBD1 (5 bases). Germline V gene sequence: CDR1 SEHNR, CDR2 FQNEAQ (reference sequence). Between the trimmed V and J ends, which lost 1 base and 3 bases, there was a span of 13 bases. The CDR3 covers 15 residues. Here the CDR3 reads CASSLVRSGCYEQYF. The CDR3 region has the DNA TGTGCCAGCAGCTTAGTAAGGTCAGGGTGCTACGAGCAGTACTTC. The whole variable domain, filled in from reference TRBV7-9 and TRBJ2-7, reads DTGVSQNPRHKITKRGQNVTFRCDPISEHNRLYWYRQTLGQGPEFLTYFQNEAQLEKSRLLSDRFSAERPKGSFSTLEIQRTEQGDSAMYLCASSLVRSGCYEQYFGPGTRLTVT.

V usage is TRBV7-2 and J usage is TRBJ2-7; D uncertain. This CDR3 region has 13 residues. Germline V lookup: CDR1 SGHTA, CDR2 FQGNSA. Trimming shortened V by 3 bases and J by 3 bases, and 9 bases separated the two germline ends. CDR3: CASSFEENYEQYF. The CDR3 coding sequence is TGTGCCAGCAGCTTTGAGGAAAACTACGAGCAGTACTTC.

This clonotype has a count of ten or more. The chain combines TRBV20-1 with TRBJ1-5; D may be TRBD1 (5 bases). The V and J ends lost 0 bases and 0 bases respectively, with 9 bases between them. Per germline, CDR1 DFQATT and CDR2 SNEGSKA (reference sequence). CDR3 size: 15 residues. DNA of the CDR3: TGCAGTGCTAGAGAGAACAGGTTTAGCAATCAGCCCCAGCATTTT. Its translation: CSARENRFSNQPQHF.

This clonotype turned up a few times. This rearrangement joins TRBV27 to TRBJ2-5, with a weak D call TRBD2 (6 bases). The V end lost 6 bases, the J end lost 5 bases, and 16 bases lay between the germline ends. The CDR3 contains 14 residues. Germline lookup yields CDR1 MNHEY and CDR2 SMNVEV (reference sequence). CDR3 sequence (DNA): TGTGCCAGCAGCCTAAGGGGCGGGGATGAGACCCAGTACTTC. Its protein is CASSLRGGDETQYF.

The CDR3 loop is CASSVMPGAGNEQFF. CDR3 bases: TGTGCCAGCAGTGTGATGCCGGGGGCGGGCAATGAGCAGTTCTTC. The V and J genes are TRBV9 and TRBJ2-1; D may correspond to TRBD1 or TRBD2 (6 bases each). Trimming took 5 bases from V and 6 from J, leaving 18 bases between them. The CDR3 consists of 15 residues. Germline values: CDR1 SGDLS, CDR2 YYNGEE.

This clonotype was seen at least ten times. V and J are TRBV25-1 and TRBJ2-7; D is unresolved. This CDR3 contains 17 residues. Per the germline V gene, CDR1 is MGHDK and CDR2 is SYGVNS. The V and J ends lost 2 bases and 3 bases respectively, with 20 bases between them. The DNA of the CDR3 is TGTGCCAGCAGTGAAGGTTCACTCCGGAGTGGTGTCTACGAGCAGTACTTC. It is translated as CASSEGSLRSGVYEQYF.

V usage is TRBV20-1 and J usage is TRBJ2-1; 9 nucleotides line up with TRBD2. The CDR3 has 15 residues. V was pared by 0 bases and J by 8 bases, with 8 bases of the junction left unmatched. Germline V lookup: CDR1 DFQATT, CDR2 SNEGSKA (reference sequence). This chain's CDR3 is CSAREAGGPLDEQFF. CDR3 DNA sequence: TGCAGTGCTAGAGAAGCGGGGGGCCCTTTGGATGAGCAGTTCTTC.

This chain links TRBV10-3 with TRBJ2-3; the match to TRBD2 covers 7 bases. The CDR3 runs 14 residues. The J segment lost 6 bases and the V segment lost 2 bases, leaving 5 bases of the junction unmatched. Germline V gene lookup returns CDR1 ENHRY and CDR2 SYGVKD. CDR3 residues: CAISEQRDGDTQYF. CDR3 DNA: TGTGCCATCAGTGAGCAGCGGGACGGGGATACGCAGTATTTT.

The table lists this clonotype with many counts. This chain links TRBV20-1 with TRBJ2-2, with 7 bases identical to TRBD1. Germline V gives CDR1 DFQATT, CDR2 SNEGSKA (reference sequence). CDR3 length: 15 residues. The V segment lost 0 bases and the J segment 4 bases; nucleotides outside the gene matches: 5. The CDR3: CSARDLNRGTGELFF. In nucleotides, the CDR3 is TGCAGTGCTAGAGACCTAAACAGGGGCACCGGGGAGCTGTTTTTT.